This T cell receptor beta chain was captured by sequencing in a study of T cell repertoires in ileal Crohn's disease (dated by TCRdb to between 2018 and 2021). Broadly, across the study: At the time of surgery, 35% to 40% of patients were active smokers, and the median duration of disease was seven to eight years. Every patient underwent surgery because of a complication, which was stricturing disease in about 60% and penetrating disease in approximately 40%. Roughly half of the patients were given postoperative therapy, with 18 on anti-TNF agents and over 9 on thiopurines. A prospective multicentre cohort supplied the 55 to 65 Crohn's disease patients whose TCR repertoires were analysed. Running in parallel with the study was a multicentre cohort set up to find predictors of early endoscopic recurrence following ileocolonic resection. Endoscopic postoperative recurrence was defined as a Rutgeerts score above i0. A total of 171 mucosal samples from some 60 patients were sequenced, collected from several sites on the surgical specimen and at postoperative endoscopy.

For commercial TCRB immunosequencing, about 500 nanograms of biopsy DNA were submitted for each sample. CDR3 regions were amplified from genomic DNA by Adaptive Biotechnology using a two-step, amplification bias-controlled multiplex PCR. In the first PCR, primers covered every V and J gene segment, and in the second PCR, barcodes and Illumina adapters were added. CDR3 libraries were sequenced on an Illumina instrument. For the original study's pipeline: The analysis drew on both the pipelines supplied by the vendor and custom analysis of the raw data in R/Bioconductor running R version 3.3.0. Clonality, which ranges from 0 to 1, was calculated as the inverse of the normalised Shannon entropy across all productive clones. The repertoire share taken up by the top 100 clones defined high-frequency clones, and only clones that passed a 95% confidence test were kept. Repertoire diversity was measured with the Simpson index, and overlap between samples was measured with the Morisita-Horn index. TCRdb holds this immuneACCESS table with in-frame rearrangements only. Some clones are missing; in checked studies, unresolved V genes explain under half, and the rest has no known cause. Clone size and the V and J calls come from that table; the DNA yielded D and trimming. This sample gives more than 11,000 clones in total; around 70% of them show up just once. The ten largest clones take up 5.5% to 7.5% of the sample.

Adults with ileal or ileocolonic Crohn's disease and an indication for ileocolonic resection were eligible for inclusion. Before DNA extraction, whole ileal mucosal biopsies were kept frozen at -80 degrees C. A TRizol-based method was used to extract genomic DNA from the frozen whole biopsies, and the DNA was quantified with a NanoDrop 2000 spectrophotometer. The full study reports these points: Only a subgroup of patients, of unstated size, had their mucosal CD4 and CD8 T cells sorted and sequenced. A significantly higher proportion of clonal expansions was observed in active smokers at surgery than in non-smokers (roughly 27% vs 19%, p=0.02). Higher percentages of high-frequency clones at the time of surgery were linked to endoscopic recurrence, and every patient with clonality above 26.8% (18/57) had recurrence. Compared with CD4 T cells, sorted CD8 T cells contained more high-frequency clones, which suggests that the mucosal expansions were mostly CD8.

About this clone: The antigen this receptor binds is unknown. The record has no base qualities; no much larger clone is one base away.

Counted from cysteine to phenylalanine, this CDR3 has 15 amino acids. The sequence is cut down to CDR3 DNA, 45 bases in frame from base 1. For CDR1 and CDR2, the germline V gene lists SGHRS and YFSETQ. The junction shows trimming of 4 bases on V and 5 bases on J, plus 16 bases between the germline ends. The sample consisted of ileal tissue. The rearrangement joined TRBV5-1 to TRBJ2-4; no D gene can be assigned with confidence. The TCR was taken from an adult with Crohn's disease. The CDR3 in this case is CASSPSLTGENIQYF. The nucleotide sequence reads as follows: TGCGCCAGCAGCCCCTCCTTGACGGGCGAAAACATTCAGTACTTC.